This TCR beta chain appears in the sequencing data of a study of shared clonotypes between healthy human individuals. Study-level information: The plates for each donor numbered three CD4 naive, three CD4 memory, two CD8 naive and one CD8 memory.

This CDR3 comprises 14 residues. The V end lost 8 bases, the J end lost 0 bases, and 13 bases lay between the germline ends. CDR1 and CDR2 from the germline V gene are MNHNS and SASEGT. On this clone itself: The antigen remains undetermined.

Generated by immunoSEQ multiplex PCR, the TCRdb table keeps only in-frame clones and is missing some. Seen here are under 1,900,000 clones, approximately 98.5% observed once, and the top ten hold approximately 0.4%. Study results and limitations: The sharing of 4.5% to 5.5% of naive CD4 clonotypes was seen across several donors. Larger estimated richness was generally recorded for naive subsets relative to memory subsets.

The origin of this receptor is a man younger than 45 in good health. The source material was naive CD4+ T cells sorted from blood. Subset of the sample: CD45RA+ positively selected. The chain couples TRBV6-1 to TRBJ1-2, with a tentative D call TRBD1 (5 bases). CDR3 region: CASGLGGANYGYTF. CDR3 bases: TGTGCCAGCGGGTTGGGGGGGGCTAACTATGGCTACACCTTC.